This T cell receptor (beta chain) was sequenced during a study of a mutant IDH1 vaccine in newly diagnosed glioma. Study at large: Most had both radiotherapy and temozolomide beforehand; others had only one.

Time point denoted: week 35, safety follow-up. Doses comprised 300 ug of mutant IDH1 20-mer peptide each, plus topical imiquimod. Turning to this clone: Its antigen is still unknown.

The CDR3 covers 13 residues. V dropped 6 bases and J dropped 3 bases, with 12 bases sitting between them. Germline-derived CDR1 and CDR2 are MDHEN and SYDVKM. Only in-frame clones appear in the TCRdb table, and some are missing; sequencing was by immunoSEQ multiplex PCR. The table records 31,000 or so clones, roughly four fifths of them present only once. V is TRBV28 and J is TRBJ2-7; D gene ambiguous. The sequences come from PBMCs, collected from a glioma patient whose treatment included an IDH1 peptide vaccine. The receptor's source is a man aged 30 to 39 with glioma. The DNA of the CDR3 is TGTGCCAGCAGGTTAAAGGGCCTCTACGAGCAGTACTTC. The encoded protein is CASRLKGLYEQYF. The whole variable domain, filled in from reference TRBV28 and TRBJ2-7, reads DVKVTQSSRYLVKRTGEKVFLECVQDMDHENMFWYRQDPGLGLRLIYFSYDVKMKEKGDIPEGYSVSREKKERFSLILESASTNQTSMYLCASRLKGLYEQYFGPGTRLTVT.